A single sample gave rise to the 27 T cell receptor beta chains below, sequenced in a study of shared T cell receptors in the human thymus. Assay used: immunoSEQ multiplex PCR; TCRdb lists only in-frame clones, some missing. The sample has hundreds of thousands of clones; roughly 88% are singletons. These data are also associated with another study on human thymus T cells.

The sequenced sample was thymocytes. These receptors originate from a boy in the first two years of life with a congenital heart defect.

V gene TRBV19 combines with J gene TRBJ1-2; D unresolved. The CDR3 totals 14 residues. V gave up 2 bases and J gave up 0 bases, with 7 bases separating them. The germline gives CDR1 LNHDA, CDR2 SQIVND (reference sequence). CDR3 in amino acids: CASSIRRANYGYTF. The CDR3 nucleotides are TGTGCCAGTAGTATAAGGAGGGCTAACTATGGCTACACCTTC.

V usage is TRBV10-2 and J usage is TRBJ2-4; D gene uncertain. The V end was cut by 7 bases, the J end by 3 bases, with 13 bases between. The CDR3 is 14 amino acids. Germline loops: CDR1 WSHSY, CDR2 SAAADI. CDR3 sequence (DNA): TGCGCCAGCAATAACATAAATCACAAAAACATTCAGTACTTC. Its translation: CASNNINHKNIQYF.

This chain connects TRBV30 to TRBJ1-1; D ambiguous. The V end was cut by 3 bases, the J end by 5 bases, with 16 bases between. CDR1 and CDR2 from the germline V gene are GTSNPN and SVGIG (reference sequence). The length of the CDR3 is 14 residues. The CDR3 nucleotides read TGTGCCTGGAGCTTAAAGGACTGGAAGACTGAAGCTTTCTTT. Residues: CAWSLKDWKTEAFF.

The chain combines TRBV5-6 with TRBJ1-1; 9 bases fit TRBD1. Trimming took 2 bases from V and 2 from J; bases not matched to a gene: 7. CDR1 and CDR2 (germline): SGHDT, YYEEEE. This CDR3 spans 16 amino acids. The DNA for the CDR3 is TGTGCCAGCAGCTTAAGCTACAGGGGGCCCAACACTGAAGCTTTCTTT. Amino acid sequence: CASSLSYRGPNTEAFF. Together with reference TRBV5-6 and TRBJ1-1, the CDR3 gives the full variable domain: DAGVTQSPTHLIKTRGQQVTLRCSPKSGHDTVSWYQQALGQGPQFIFQYYEEEERQRGNFPDRFSGHQFPNYSSELNVNALLLGDSALYLCASSLSYRGPNTEAFFGQGTRLTVV.

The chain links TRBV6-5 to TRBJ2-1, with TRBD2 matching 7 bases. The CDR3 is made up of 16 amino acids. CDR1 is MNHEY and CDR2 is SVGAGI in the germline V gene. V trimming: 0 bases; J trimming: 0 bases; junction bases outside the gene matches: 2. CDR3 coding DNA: TGTGCCAGCAGTTACTCCGCTAGCGGCTCCTACAATGAGCAGTTCTTC. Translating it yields CASSYSASGSYNEQFF.

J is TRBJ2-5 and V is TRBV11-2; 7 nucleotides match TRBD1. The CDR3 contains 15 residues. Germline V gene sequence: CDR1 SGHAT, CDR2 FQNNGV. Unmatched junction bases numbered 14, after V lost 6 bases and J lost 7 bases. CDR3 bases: TGTGCCAGCAGTCTATGGGACAGAGCGCCAGCGACCCAGTACTTC. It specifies CASSLWDRAPATQYF.

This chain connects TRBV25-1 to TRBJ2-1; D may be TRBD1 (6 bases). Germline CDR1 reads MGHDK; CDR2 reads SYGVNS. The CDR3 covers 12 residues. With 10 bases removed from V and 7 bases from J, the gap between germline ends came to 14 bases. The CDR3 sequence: CATSGTQNEQFF. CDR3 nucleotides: TGTGCCACCTCCGGGACACAAAATGAGCAGTTCTTC. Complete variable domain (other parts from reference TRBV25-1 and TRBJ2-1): EADIYQTPRYLVIGTGKKITLECSQTMGHDKMYWYQQDPGMELHLIHYSYGVNSTEKGDLSSESTVSRIRTEHFPLTLESARPSHTSQYLCATSGTQNEQFFGPGTRLTVL.

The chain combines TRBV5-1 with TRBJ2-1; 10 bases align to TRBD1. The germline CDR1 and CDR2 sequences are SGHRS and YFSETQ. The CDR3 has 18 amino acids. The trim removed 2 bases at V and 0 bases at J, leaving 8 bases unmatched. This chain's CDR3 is CASSLDGTGADSYNEQFF. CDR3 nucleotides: TGCGCCAGCAGCTTAGACGGGACAGGGGCCGACTCCTACAATGAGCAGTTCTTC.

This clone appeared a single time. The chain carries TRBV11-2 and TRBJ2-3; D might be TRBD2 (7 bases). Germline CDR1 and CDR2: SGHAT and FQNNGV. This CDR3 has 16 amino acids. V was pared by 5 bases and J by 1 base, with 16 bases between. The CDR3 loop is CASSPRGGGRTDTQYF. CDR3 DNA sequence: TGTGCCAGCAGCCCGAGGGGGGGCGGGCGCACAGATACGCAGTATTTT.

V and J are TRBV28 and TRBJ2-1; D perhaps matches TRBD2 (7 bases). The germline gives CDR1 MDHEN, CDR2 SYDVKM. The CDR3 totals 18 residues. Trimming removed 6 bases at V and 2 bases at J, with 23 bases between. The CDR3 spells CASRVLGGGSGTYNEQFF. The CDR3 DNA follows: TGTGCCAGCAGGGTTCTGGGGGGCGGGAGTGGGACCTACAATGAGCAGTTCTTC.

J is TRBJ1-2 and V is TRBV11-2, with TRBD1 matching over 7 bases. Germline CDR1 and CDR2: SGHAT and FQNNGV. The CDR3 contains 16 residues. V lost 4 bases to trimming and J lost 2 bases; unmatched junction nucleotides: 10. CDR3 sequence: CASSCEGQGGNYGYTF. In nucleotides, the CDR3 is TGTGCCAGCAGCTGCGAGGGGCAGGGGGGAAACTATGGCTACACCTTC.

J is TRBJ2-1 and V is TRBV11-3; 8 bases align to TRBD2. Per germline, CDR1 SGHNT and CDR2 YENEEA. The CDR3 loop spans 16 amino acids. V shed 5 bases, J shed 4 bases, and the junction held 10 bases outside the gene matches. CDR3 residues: CASSPNGGVDYNEQFF. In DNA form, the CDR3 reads TGTGCCAGCAGCCCAAACGGGGGGGTGGATTACAATGAGCAGTTCTTC. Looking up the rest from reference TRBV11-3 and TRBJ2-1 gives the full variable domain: EAGVVQSPRYKIIEKKQPVAFWCNPISGHNTLYWYLQNLGQGPELLIRYENEEAVDDSQLPKDRFSAERLKGVDSTLKIQPAELGDSAVYLCASSPNGGVDYNEQFFGPGTRLTVL.

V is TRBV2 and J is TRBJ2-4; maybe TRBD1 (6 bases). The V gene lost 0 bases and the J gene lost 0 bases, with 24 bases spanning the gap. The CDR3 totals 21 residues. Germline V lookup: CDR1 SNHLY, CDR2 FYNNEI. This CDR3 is CASSEAPKTGSLSVAKNIQYF. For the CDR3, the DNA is TGTGCCAGCAGTGAAGCCCCCAAAACAGGGTCCCTCTCTGTAGCCAAAAACATTCAGTACTTC. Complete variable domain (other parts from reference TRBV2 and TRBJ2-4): EPEVTQTPSHQVTQMGQEVILRCVPISNHLYFYWYRQILGQKVEFLVSFYNNEISEKSEIFDDQFSVERPDGSNFTLKIRSTKLEDSAMYFCASSEAPKTGSLSVAKNIQYFGAGTRLSVL.

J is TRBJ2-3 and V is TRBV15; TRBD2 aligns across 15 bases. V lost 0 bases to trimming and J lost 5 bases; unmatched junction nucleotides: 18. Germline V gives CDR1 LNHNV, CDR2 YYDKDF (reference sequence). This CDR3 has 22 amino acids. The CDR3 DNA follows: TGTGCCACCAGCAGAGATACTGGGGCCTGGACTAGCGGGAGGGGCCGGGTAGATACGCAGTATTTT. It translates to CATSRDTGAWTSGRGRVDTQYF.

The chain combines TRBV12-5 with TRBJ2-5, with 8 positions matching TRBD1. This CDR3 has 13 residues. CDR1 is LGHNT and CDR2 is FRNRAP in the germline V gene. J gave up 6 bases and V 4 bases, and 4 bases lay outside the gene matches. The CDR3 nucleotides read TGTGCTAGTGGTTCGGACAGGGAGAAGACCCAGTACTTC. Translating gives CASGSDREKTQYF.

The CDR3 here is CASSPLGLTGNQPQHF. CDR3 coding DNA: TGTGCCAGCTCACCACTCGGGTTGACGGGCAATCAGCCCCAGCATTTT. The chain carries TRBV18 and TRBJ1-5; no clear D. The V end was cut by 1 base, the J end by 2 bases, with 12 bases between. The CDR3 runs to 16 residues. Looked up from germline, CDR1 is KGHSH and CDR2 is LQKENI.

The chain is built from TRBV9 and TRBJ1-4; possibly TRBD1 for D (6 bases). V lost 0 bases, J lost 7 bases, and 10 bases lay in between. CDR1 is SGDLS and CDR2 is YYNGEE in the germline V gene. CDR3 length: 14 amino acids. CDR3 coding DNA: TGTGCCAGCAGCGTAGAGGGGGATCTTGAAAAACTGTTTTTT. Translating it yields CASSVEGDLEKLFF. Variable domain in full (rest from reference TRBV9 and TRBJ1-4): DSGVTQTPKHLITATGQRVTLRCSPRSGDLSVYWYQQSLDQGLQFLIQYYNGEERAKGNILERFSAQQFPDLHSELNLSSLELGDSALYFCASSVEGDLEKLFFGSGTQLSVL.

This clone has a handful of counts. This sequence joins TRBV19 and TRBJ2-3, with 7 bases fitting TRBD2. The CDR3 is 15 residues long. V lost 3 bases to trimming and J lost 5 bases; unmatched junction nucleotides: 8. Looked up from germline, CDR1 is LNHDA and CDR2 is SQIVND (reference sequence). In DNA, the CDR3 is TGTGCCAGTAGTATGGAAGCGGGATTAGTAGATACGCAGTATTTT. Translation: CASSMEAGLVDTQYF.

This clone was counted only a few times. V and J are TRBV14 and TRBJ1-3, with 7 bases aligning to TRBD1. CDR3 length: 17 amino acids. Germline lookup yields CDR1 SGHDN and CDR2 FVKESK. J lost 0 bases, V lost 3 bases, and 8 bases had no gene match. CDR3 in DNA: TGTGCCAGCAGCCATTCTCGACAGGGAAACTCTGGAAACACCATATATTTT. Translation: CASSHSRQGNSGNTIYF.

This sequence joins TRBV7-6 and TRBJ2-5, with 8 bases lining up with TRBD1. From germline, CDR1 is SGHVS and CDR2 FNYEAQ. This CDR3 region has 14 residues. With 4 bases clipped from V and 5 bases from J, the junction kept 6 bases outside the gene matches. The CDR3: CASSCRGRRETQYF. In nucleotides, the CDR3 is TGTGCCAGCAGCTGCAGGGGGCGGAGGGAGACCCAGTACTTC.

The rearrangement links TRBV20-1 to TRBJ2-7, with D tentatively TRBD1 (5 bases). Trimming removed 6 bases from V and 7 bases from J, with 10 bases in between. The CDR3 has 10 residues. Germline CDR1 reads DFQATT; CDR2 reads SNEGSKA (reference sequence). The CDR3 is CSAPKGEQYF. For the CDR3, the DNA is TGCAGTGCCCCCAAGGGGGAGCAGTACTTC.

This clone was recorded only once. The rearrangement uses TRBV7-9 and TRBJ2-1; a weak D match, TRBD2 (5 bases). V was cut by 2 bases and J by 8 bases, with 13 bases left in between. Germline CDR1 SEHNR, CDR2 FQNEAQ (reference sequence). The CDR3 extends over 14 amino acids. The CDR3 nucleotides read TGTGCCAGCAGCTTACCGGACGAGGAGGATGAGCAGTTCTTC. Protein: CASSLPDEEDEQFF.

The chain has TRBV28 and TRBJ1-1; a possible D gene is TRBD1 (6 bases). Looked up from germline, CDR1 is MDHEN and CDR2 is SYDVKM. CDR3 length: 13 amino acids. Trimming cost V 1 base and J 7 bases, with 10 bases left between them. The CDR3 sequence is CASSLLADSEAFF. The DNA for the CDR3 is TGTGCCAGCAGTTTATTGGCGGACAGTGAAGCTTTCTTT.

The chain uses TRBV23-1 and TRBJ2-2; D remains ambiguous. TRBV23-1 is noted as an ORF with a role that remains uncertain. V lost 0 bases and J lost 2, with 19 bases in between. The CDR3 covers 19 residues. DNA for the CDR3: TGCGCCAGCAGTCAATCGTTGCAACGAGGAATCCTTAACACCGGGGAGCTGTTTTTT. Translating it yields CASSQSLQRGILNTGELFF.

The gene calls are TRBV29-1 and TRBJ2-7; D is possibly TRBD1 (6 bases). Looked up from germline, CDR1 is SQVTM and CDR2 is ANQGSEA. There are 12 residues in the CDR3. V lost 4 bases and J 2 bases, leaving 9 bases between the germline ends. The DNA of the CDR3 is TGCAGCGTTGGGACAGTCACCTACGAGCAGTACTTC. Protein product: CSVGTVTYEQYF.

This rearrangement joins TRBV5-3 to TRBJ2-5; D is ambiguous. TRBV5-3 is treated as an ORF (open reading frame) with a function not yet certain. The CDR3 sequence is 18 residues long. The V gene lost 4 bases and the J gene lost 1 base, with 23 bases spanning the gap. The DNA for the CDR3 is TGTGCCAGAAGCCCCGGCACTGCGCGAACGGAGCGCCAAGAGACCCAGTACTTC. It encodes CARSPGTARTERQETQYF.

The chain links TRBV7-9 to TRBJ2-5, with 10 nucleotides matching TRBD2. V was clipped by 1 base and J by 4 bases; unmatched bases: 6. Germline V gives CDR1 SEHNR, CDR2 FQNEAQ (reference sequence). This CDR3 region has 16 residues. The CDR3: CASSLGGSGRRETQYF. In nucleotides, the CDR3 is TGTGCCAGCAGCTTAGGGGGTAGCGGGAGGCGAGAGACCCAGTACTTC.